One and the same sample provided the 26 T cell receptor beta chains below, sequenced in a study of cytomegalovirus exposure and HLA in healthy donors. The study ran its PCR with 60 Vbeta and 13 Jbeta primers. Data came from immunoSEQ multiplex PCR; TCRdb stores just in-frame clones and leaves some out. Among 70,000 to 90,000 clones, more than 70% were seen once, and the ten largest hold over 2%. Specimen: PBMCs. All receptors derive from a man aged 40-49 years in good health and CMV-seronegative.

In its sample, this clone was seen a few times. The rearrangement joins TRBV4-1 to TRBJ2-3; 7 bases map to TRBD1. V lost 6 bases to trimming and J lost 0 bases; unmatched junction nucleotides: 6. Germline CDR1 MGHRA, CDR2 YSYEKL. The CDR3 is 15 amino acids. The CDR3 coding sequence is TGCGCCAGCAGTCGCCCGGGACAGAGCACAGATACGCAGTATTTT. This translates into CASSRPGQSTDTQYF.

Only one count was recorded for this clone. V usage is TRBV29-1 and J usage is TRBJ2-7; 7 bases match TRBD1. The CDR3 totals 15 residues. V lost 2 bases and J lost 6; bases outside the gene matches: 13. Germline CDR1 SQVTM, CDR2 ANQGSEA. The DNA for the CDR3 is TGCAGCGTTGAACGTGGTGGGACAGCCTTTGGCGAGCAGTACTTC. It specifies CSVERGGTAFGEQYF.

This chain connects TRBV5-4 to TRBJ1-2; 7 nucleotides agree with TRBD1. The CDR3 runs 15 residues. Trimming at V came to 4 bases and at J to 3 bases, leaving 9 bases not matched to a gene. Germline CDR1 reads SGHNT; CDR2 reads YYREEE (reference sequence). The CDR3 spells CASSMPDRADYGYTF. For the CDR3, the DNA is TGTGCCAGCAGCATGCCCGACAGGGCTGACTATGGCTACACCTTC.

The CDR3 sequence: CASSPLGSFTDTQYF. The CDR3 nucleotides read TGTGCCAGCAGCCCCCTCGGGAGTTTCACAGATACGCAGTATTTT. V is TRBV28 and J is TRBJ2-3, with D possibly matching TRBD2 (6 bases). The germline CDR1 and CDR2 sequences are MDHEN and SYDVKM. This CDR3 is 15 amino acids long. V lost 6 bases and J 2 bases, leaving 15 bases between the germline ends.

V gene TRBV12-5 combines with J gene TRBJ1-5, with D maybe TRBD1 (6 bases). Germline V gives CDR1 LGHNT, CDR2 FRNRAP. The V and J ends lost 7 bases and 6 bases respectively, with 16 bases between them. The CDR3 has 14 residues. CDR3 coding DNA: TGTGCTAGTGCAGTGGGGCAGGGGAGTCAGCCCCAGCATTTT. Translating it yields CASAVGQGSQPQHF.

This clone occurred a few times. J is TRBJ1-5 and V is TRBV6-5; no reliable D call. Trimming pared 0 bases from V and 9 bases from J, leaving 9 bases between. CDR1 is MNHEY, CDR2 SVGAGI, per germline. The CDR3 runs 13 residues. CDR3 region: CASSYSGSGPQHF. The CDR3 DNA sequence: TGTGCCAGCAGTTACTCCGGATCGGGGCCCCAGCATTTT.

V gene TRBV5-1 combines with J gene TRBJ2-1; unclear D gene. Per the germline V gene, CDR1 is SGHRS and CDR2 is YFSETQ. Trimming took 0 bases from V and 5 from J, leaving 6 bases between them. This CDR3 comprises 13 residues. The chain's CDR3 is CASSLGYDNEQFF. The CDR3, as DNA: TGCGCCAGCAGCTTGGGCTACGACAATGAGCAGTTCTTC. The whole variable domain, remainder taken from reference TRBV5-1 and TRBJ2-1, is KAGVTQTPRYLIKTRGQQVTLSCSPISGHRSVSWYQQTPGQGLQFLFEYFSETQRNKGNFPGRFSGRQFSNSRSEMNVSTLELGDSALYLCASSLGYDNEQFFGPGTRLTVL.

The chain couples TRBV5-4 to TRBJ2-5; 10 bases fit TRBD1. V lost 4 bases to trimming and J lost 1 base; unmatched junction nucleotides: 4. Germline CDR1 is SGHNT and CDR2 is YYREEE (reference sequence). The CDR3 contains 15 residues. Here the CDR3 reads CASSMRQGAQETQYF. In nucleotides, the CDR3 is TGTGCCAGCAGCATGCGACAGGGGGCCCAAGAGACCCAGTACTTC.

V gene TRBV28 combines with J gene TRBJ2-7; TRBD1 aligns across 9 bases. CDR3 length: 15 residues. V gave up 8 bases and J gave up 2 bases; unmatched junction bases: 10. The germline gives CDR1 MDHEN, CDR2 SYDVKM. The CDR3 sequence is CASLLTGGPAYEQYF. CDR3 coding DNA: TGTGCCAGCCTTCTCACAGGGGGCCCCGCCTACGAGCAGTACTTC.

The chain combines TRBV19 with TRBJ1-1; TRBD1 might be the D (6 bases). CDR1 and CDR2 from the germline V gene are LNHDA and SQIVND (reference sequence). The CDR3 spans 15 residues. The V end was cut by 4 bases, the J end by 3 bases, with 15 bases between. The CDR3 sequence: CASSTRTGTHTEAFF. Here the CDR3 DNA reads TGTGCCAGTAGTACCAGAACAGGGACGCACACTGAAGCTTTCTTT.

The gene calls are TRBV6-5 and TRBJ2-2; 8 bases are shared with TRBD1. The germline V gene encodes CDR1 MNHEY and CDR2 SVGAGI. This CDR3 region has 14 residues. Trimming removed 7 bases from V and 5 bases from J; junction bases left unmatched: 6. CDR3 sequence reads: CASTGTGLTGELFF. The CDR3 DNA follows: TGTGCCAGCACCGGGACAGGATTAACCGGGGAGCTGTTTTTT.

This clone was seen more than once but under ten times. V gene TRBV2 combines with J gene TRBJ1-4; 9 nucleotides align to TRBD1. The germline CDR1 and CDR2 sequences are SNHLY and FYNNEI. V lost 7 bases to trimming and J lost 7 bases; unmatched junction nucleotides: 10. The CDR3 has 15 amino acids. CDR3 in amino acids: CASTKQDRGFEKLFF. CDR3 nucleotides: TGTGCCAGCACCAAACAGGACAGGGGTTTTGAAAAACTGTTTTTT.

This chain uses TRBV7-9 with TRBJ2-3, with a tentative D call TRBD2 (6 bases). This CDR3 region has 16 residues. CDR1 SEHNR and CDR2 FQNEAQ come from the germline V gene (reference sequence). The germline V and J ends were trimmed by 1 base and 0 bases, with 11 bases remaining between them. CDR3 bases: TGTGCCAGCAGCTTAGTTACTAGCCGGAGCACAGATACGCAGTATTTT. Its translation: CASSLVTSRSTDTQYF. Variable domain in full (rest from reference TRBV7-9 and TRBJ2-3): DTGVSQNPRHKITKRGQNVTFRCDPISEHNRLYWYRQTLGQGPEFLTYFQNEAQLEKSRLLSDRFSAERPKGSFSTLEIQRTEQGDSAMYLCASSLVTSRSTDTQYFGPGTRLTVL.

There are a few counts of this clone. The chain uses TRBV7-9 and TRBJ1-1; TRBD1 matches 7 bases. This CDR3 has 17 residues. The germline gives CDR1 SEHNR, CDR2 FQNEAQ (reference sequence). V shed 3 bases, J shed 0 bases, and the junction held 10 bases outside the gene matches. CDR3 region: CASSFRGTATMNTEAFF. The CDR3 nucleotides are TGTGCCAGCAGCTTTCGCGGGACAGCCACAATGAACACTGAAGCTTTCTTT.

The chain recombines TRBV15 with TRBJ2-7, with 8 positions matching TRBD2. V lost 3 bases, J lost 6 bases, and 13 bases stayed unmatched. The CDR3 runs to 16 residues. CDR1 is LNHNV, CDR2 YYDKDF, per germline (reference sequence). DNA of the CDR3: TGTGCCACCAGCAGGATCAGCCGGGGGGGAACGGGCGAGCAGTACTTC. Its translation is CATSRISRGGTGEQYF.

This sequence joins TRBV9 and TRBJ1-3; the D gene is possibly TRBD1 (5 bases). Per germline, CDR1 SGDLS and CDR2 YYNGEE. The V end lost 3 bases, the J end lost 2 bases, and 12 bases lay between the germline ends. The CDR3 is 15 amino acids. DNA of the CDR3: TGTGCCAGCAGCGCTGGCTTGGGGCCTGGAAACACCATATATTTT. Amino acids: CASSAGLGPGNTIYF.

The chain combines TRBV27 with TRBJ2-3, with D possibly TRBD1 on 7 matching bases. The V end was cut by 4 bases, the J end by 4 bases, with 27 bases between. In germline, CDR1 is MNHEY, CDR2 SMNVEV (reference sequence). The CDR3 has 19 residues. The CDR3 bases are TGTGCCAGCAGTTCAACCACTTGGAGGGGGCAGGATTGGGCAGATACGCAGTATTTT. Translation gives CASSSTTWRGQDWADTQYF.

The chain couples TRBV30 to TRBJ2-1; perhaps TRBD2 as D (6 bases). CDR3 length: 15 residues. The germline V and J ends were trimmed by 6 bases and 2 bases, with 17 bases remaining between them. Germline CDR1 is GTSNPN and CDR2 is SVGIG (reference sequence). The CDR3, as DNA: TGTGCCTGCGGGAGAAATGGGCTCCCCTACAATGAGCAGTTCTTC. It specifies CACGRNGLPYNEQFF. The whole variable domain, filled in from reference TRBV30 and TRBJ2-1, reads SQTIHQWPATLVQPVGSPLSLECTVEGTSNPNLYWYRQAAGRGLQLLFYSVGIGQISSEVPQNLSASRPQDRQFILSSKKLLLSDSGFYLCACGRNGLPYNEQFFGPGTRLTVL.

This clone was detected a few times. The V and J genes are TRBV6-6 and TRBJ1-1; no definite D call. This CDR3 spans 11 amino acids. Germline-derived CDR1 and CDR2 are MNHNY and SVGAGI (reference sequence). V was pared by 6 bases and J by 3 bases, with 5 bases between. This CDR3 reads CASSLHTEAFF. The DNA of the CDR3 is TGTGCCAGCAGCCTCCACACTGAAGCTTTCTTT.

The chain links TRBV5-1 to TRBJ2-7; D perhaps matches TRBD2 (5 bases). The CDR3 consists of 13 residues. V lost 1 base, J lost 3 bases, and 8 bases lay in between. Germline CDR1 SGHRS, CDR2 YFSETQ. CDR3 sequence reads: CASSLLGDYEQYF. CDR3 nucleotide sequence: TGCGCCAGCAGCTTGTTGGGAGACTACGAGCAGTACTTC.

This clone showed up just a few times. J is TRBJ1-1 and V is TRBV19; D is unclear. This CDR3 is 14 amino acids long. Trimming stripped 3 bases from V and 3 bases from J, with 11 bases between. Germline V CDR1 and CDR2: LNHDA, SQIVND (reference sequence). CDR3 in DNA: TGTGCCAGTAGTATTCCCGGCGGGGACACTGAAGCTTTCTTT. This encodes CASSIPGGDTEAFF.

The chain couples TRBV10-2 to TRBJ2-7; 9 bases fit TRBD2. The V segment lost 3 bases and the J segment 2 bases; nucleotides outside the gene matches: 8. The CDR3 is 16 residues long. Germline V gene sequence: CDR1 WSHSY, CDR2 SAAADI. CDR3 loop: CASSDARGGIPYEQYF. CDR3 DNA: TGCGCCAGCAGTGACGCGCGGGGGGGTATCCCCTACGAGCAGTACTTC.

The chain is built from TRBV18 and TRBJ2-7; maybe TRBD2 (6 bases). V dropped 4 bases and J dropped 2 bases, with 12 bases sitting between them. This CDR3 is 14 amino acids long. CDR1 KGHSH and CDR2 LQKENI come from the germline V gene. CDR3 in amino acids: CASSRASDAYEQYF. The CDR3 coding sequence is TGTGCCAGCTCACGGGCTAGCGATGCCTACGAGCAGTACTTC.

J is TRBJ1-3 and V is TRBV28; tentatively, D is TRBD1 (5 bases). The CDR3 has 14 residues. Trimming shortened V by 7 bases and J by 4 bases, and 14 bases separated the two germline ends. Germline CDR1 MDHEN, CDR2 SYDVKM. The DNA of the CDR3 is TGTGCCAGCACAATGGACACGCGAGGAAACACCATATATTTT. Amino acids: CASTMDTRGNTIYF. Full variable domain (missing parts from reference TRBV28 and TRBJ1-3): DVKVTQSSRYLVKRTGEKVFLECVQDMDHENMFWYRQDPGLGLRLIYFSYDVKMKEKGDIPEGYSVSREKKERFSLILESASTNQTSMYLCASTMDTRGNTIYFGEGSWLTVV.

This rearrangement joins TRBV29-1 to TRBJ2-7, with 13 positions matching TRBD2. Germline V gene data show CDR1 as SQVTM and CDR2 as ANQGSEA. This CDR3 spans 15 amino acids. CDR3 sequence reads: CGPRGLAGQVYEQYF. CDR3 bases: TGCGGCCCCCGGGGACTAGCGGGACAAGTCTACGAGCAGTACTTC.

In this sample, this clone turned up a few times. The chain combines TRBV21-1 with TRBJ2-2; the table's D call, TRBD2, has no DNA check behind it. TRBV21-1 has pseudogene status. This CDR3 is 18 amino acids long. This CDR3 is CASNTTTSGRRGTGELFF. The CDR3 bases are TGTGCCAGCAACACGACGACTAGCGGGAGGCGCGGCACCGGGGAGCTGTTTTTT.